These 26 T cell receptor beta chains were sequenced from one sample in a study of T-cell memory formation after mild COVID-19. One entry per CDR3 protein, called by TCRdb with MiXCR from the 5' RACE reads. The sample lists 58,000 or so distinct CDR3 sequences; roughly a quarter were seen once. Sequenced sample: PBMCs or a T cell subset sorted from them (not recorded which). Every receptor here comes from a man aged 18 to 30 who had mild COVID-19 (a few samples of this study predate the infection). Cell type and time point are not known.

This clonotype was found a few times. The rearrangement uses TRBV7-9 and TRBJ2-1; 7 positions agree with TRBD2. J lost 8 bases, V lost 6 bases, and 10 bases had no gene match. This CDR3 spans 14 amino acids. From germline, CDR1 is SEHNR and CDR2 FQNEAQ (reference sequence). The CDR3 here is CASSNLGGQDEQFF. CDR3 DNA sequence: TGTGCCAGCAGTAACTTGGGAGGGCAGGATGAGCAGTTCTTC.

A few counts support this clonotype. This CDR3 reads CASSPWTSGGPYEQYF. The CDR3 nucleotides are TGTGCCAGCAGTCCTTGGACTAGCGGGGGTCCCTACGAGCAGTACTTC. The chain carries TRBV27 and TRBJ2-7; TRBD2 matches at 13 bases. The germline V gene encodes CDR1 MNHEY and CDR2 SMNVEV (reference sequence). The CDR3 has 16 amino acids. Unmatched junction bases numbered 6, after V lost 5 bases and J lost 2 bases.

This clonotype was counted a few times. The rearrangement uses TRBV13 and TRBJ1-6; D call uncertain. Trimming removed 0 bases at V and 7 bases at J, with 7 bases between. The germline V gene has CDR1 PRHDT and CDR2 FYEKMQ (reference sequence). The length of the CDR3 is 14 residues. The CDR3 coding sequence is TGTGCCAGCAGCTTAGGGGGGTGGAATTCACCCCTCCACTTT. Its translation is CASSLGGWNSPLHF.

V gene TRBV10-2 combines with J gene TRBJ2-2; D remains unclear. Germline CDR1 and CDR2: WSHSY and SAAADI. The CDR3 runs 15 residues. V lost 2 bases to trimming and J lost 0 bases, with 7 bases between them. This CDR3 is CASSEAGPNTGELFF. In DNA, the CDR3 is TGCGCCAGCAGTGAGGCAGGACCGAACACCGGGGAGCTGTTTTTT.

The J gene is TRBJ2-7, the V gene TRBV3-1; D perhaps matches TRBD2 (6 bases). Trimming removed 3 bases at V and 6 bases at J, with 12 bases between. From germline, CDR1 is LGHDT and CDR2 YNNKEL (reference sequence). There are 13 residues in the CDR3. The CDR3: CASSQGLYSEQYV. The CDR3 DNA follows: TGTGCCAGCAGCCAGGGACTCTACTCCGAGCAGTACGTC.

This clonotype was counted between two and nine times. V gene TRBV10-3 combines with J gene TRBJ2-1; tentative D call: TRBD1 (5 bases). The germline V and J ends were trimmed by 2 bases and 10 bases, with 9 bases remaining between them. CDR3 length equals 12 residues. CDR1 ENHRY and CDR2 SYGVKD come from the germline V gene. The CDR3 is CAISEDSSEQFF. The CDR3 coding sequence is TGTGCCATCAGTGAGGACAGCTCAGAGCAGTTCTTC.

The V call is TRBV7-9, the J call TRBJ2-2, with a weak D call TRBD1 (6 bases). Germline V CDR1 and CDR2: SEHNR, FQNEAQ (reference sequence). V lost 1 base and J lost 7, with 16 bases in between. The CDR3 is 16 amino acids. CDR3 nucleotides: TGTGCCAGCAGCTTAGAGTATTGGGGGCCCGTCGGGGAGCTGTTTTTT. Its protein product is CASSLEYWGPVGELFF. The full variable domain, in which reference TRBV7-9 and TRBJ2-2 provide the parts outside the CDR3, is DTGVSQNPRHKITKRGQNVTFRCDPISEHNRLYWYRQTLGQGPEFLTYFQNEAQLEKSRLLSDRFSAERPKGSFSTLEIQRTEQGDSAMYLCASSLEYWGPVGELFFGEGSRLTVL.

This clonotype showed up just a few times. The rearrangement links TRBV28 to TRBJ2-3, with unresolved D. V was trimmed by 8 bases and J by 8 bases, leaving 11 bases between them. From germline, CDR1 is MDHEN and CDR2 SYDVKM. This CDR3 comprises 11 residues. Here the CDR3 reads CASRRLGTQYF. The CDR3, as DNA: TGTGCCAGCCGGCGCCTCGGTACGCAGTATTTT.

The genes are TRBV20-1 and TRBJ2-6; unclear D gene. The CDR3 extends over 16 amino acids. V was cut by 5 bases and J by 0 bases, with 14 bases left in between. The V gene's germline CDR1 is DFQATT and CDR2 SNEGSKA (reference sequence). CDR3: CSAVILGSSGANVLTF. CDR3 nucleotides: TGCAGTGCTGTGATCCTGGGTAGCTCTGGGGCCAACGTCCTGACTTTC.

V usage is TRBV6-2 or TRBV6-3 and J usage is TRBJ2-6, with 16 nucleotides matching TRBD2. V shed 1 base and J 4 bases; nucleotides not matched to a gene: 7. The germline CDR1 and CDR2 sequences are MNHEY and SVGEGT. CDR3 size: 20 residues. The CDR3 sequence: CASSYYGTSGGASGANVLTF. CDR3 sequence (DNA): TGTGCCAGCAGTTACTACGGGACTAGCGGGGGGGCCTCCGGGGCCAACGTCCTGACTTTC.

The rearrangement links TRBV7-9 to TRBJ2-6; D unresolved. Trimming removed 5 bases at V and 0 bases at J, with 14 bases between. Germline CDR1 SEHNR, CDR2 FQNEAQ (reference sequence). The CDR3 length is 17 residues. This CDR3 is CASSLAEEYSGANVLTF. The CDR3 coding sequence is TGTGCCAGCAGCCTCGCCGAGGAGTACTCTGGGGCCAACGTCCTGACTTTC.

This clonotype was recorded a few times. The V call is TRBV24-1, the J call TRBJ1-5; D is possibly TRBD1 (5 bases). V shed 9 bases and J shed 9 bases, with 17 bases lying between them. Germline V lookup: CDR1 KGHDR, CDR2 SFDVKD. The CDR3 runs to 13 residues. The CDR3 nucleotides are TGTGCCACCGCGGAACTGGAGAGGGGGCCCCAGCATTTT. Its protein product is CATAELERGPQHF.

This clonotype was seen repeatedly, ten times or more. V gene TRBV20-1 combines with J gene TRBJ2-7, with 7 nucleotides matching TRBD1. Germline CDR1 is DFQATT and CDR2 is SNEGSKA (reference sequence). The CDR3 runs to 14 residues. Losses at the gene ends were 1 base for V and 0 bases for J; bases not matched to a gene: 3. The CDR3 is CSARGQGVSYEQYV. In DNA, the CDR3 is TGCAGTGCTAGAGGCCAGGGGGTCTCCTACGAGCAGTACGTC.

This clonotype was recorded a few times. The CDR3 coding sequence is TGTGCCAGCAGCCCACCTTCGGGACTCAACACCGGGGAGCTGTTTTTT. Translating it yields CASSPPSGLNTGELFF. The genes are TRBV7-9 and TRBJ2-2; D might be TRBD2 (6 bases). The germline V gene encodes CDR1 SEHNR and CDR2 FQNEAQ (reference sequence). The CDR3 runs 16 residues. V was trimmed by 5 bases and J by 2 bases, leaving 15 bases between them.

This clonotype was picked up many times. This chain links TRBV11-2 with TRBJ2-3; the D call may be TRBD1 or TRBD2 (5 bases each). Looked up from germline, CDR1 is SGHAT and CDR2 is FQNNGV. CDR3 length equals 16 residues. Deletions cut 4 bases from V and 4 bases from J, with 18 bases between. CDR3 sequence (DNA): TGTGCCAGCAGCTCCTTCCGGGACCCCCCGCCAGATACGCAGTATTTT. Protein sequence: CASSSFRDPPPDTQYF.

This clonotype has more than one count but fewer than ten. The V call is TRBV5-1, the J call TRBJ1-1; 8 bases are a match to TRBD1. The CDR3 has 15 residues. Germline V gene sequence: CDR1 SGHRS, CDR2 YFSETQ. J was trimmed by 4 bases and V by 0 bases; bases with no gene match: 5. DNA for the CDR3: TGCGCCAGCAGCTTGGGCAGGGGGCAAGTCACTGAAGCTTTCTTT. This sequence encodes CASSLGRGQVTEAFF.

In its sample, this clonotype was seen a few times. The rearrangement uses TRBV6-1 and TRBJ2-7, with a tentative D call TRBD2 (5 bases). The length of the CDR3 is 14 residues. The V gene lost 3 bases and the J gene lost 3 bases, with 12 bases spanning the gap. Germline CDR1 reads MNHNS; CDR2 reads SASEGT. The CDR3 reads CASSDFGGHYEQYV. CDR3 coding DNA: TGTGCCAGCAGTGACTTCGGCGGGCACTACGAGCAGTACGTC.

The chain combines TRBV6-2 or TRBV6-3 with TRBJ2-7; possibly TRBD1 or TRBD2 for D (5 bases each). The CDR3 loop spans 18 amino acids. V lost 8 bases to trimming and J lost 1 base, with 27 bases between them. Germline CDR1 MNHEY, CDR2 SVGEGT. The CDR3 spells CASATPIFRDGDSYEQYF. In DNA form, the CDR3 reads TGTGCCAGCGCCACTCCCATTTTCCGGGACGGAGATTCCTACGAGCAGTACTTC.

This sequence joins TRBV4-1 and TRBJ1-1; no clear D. CDR1 MGHRA and CDR2 YSYEKL come from the germline V gene. V was shortened by 1 base and J by 2 bases, with 14 bases between the two germline ends. This CDR3 is built from 16 residues. This CDR3 is CASSQAPGQPNTEAFF. For the CDR3, the DNA is TGCGCCAGCAGCCAAGCCCCGGGTCAGCCAAACACTGAAGCTTTCTTT.

This clonotype was detected only a few times. The chain joins TRBV6-2 or TRBV6-3 to TRBJ2-7; D is possibly TRBD1 (6 bases). In germline, CDR1 is MNHEY, CDR2 SVGEGT. V was clipped by 6 bases and J by 2 bases, with 14 bases between them. The CDR3 has 14 amino acids. The CDR3 coding sequence is TGTGCCAGCAGCCTGGGGGCAGGGACCTACGAGCAGTACGTC. Protein: CASSLGAGTYEQYV.

The table lists this clonotype with many counts. The J gene is TRBJ2-1, the V gene TRBV20-1; 9 bases agree with TRBD2. CDR1 is DFQATT, CDR2 SNEGSKA, per germline (reference sequence). The CDR3 has 13 amino acids. With 2 bases clipped from V and 7 bases from J, the junction kept 3 bases outside the gene matches. CDR3 loop: CSARRLAGNEQFF. Here the CDR3 DNA reads TGCAGTGCTAGACGGCTAGCGGGAAATGAGCAGTTCTTC.

This clonotype appeared many times. V and J are TRBV12-3 or TRBV12-4 and TRBJ1-2, with 10 bases matching TRBD1. With 5 bases clipped from V and 4 bases from J, the junction kept 4 bases outside the gene matches. The CDR3 consists of 14 residues. CDR3 DNA: TGTGCCAGCAGTCGACAGGGGGCTGGCTATGGCTACACCTTC. As protein: CASSRQGAGYGYTF.

In its sample, this clonotype was seen a few times. As DNA, the CDR3 is TGCGCCAGCAGCCAAGATGGTGCCGGGACAGGGACACCAGATACGCAGTATTTT. This gives the protein CASSQDGAGTGTPDTQYF. This chain joins TRBV4-1 and TRBJ2-3, with 9 bases matching TRBD1. The CDR3 totals 18 residues. The V segment lost 0 bases and the J segment 4 bases; nucleotides outside the gene matches: 11. Looked up from germline, CDR1 is MGHRA and CDR2 is YSYEKL.

V and J are TRBV6-2 or TRBV6-3 and TRBJ2-7; a weak D match, TRBD1 (6 bases). Trimming stripped 6 bases from V and 5 bases from J, with 14 bases between. The germline V gene has CDR1 MNHEY and CDR2 SVGEGT. This CDR3 has 13 amino acids. The CDR3, as DNA: TGTGCCAGCAGGACAGACAGGTCCCACGAGCAGTACTTC. This encodes CASRTDRSHEQYF.

The chain links TRBV20-1 to TRBJ1-2; D is possibly TRBD1 (6 bases). Trimming pared 6 bases from V and 4 bases from J, leaving 18 bases between. The CDR3 length is 14 residues. Germline V gives CDR1 DFQATT, CDR2 SNEGSKA (reference sequence). The CDR3 bases are TGCAGTGCCCACTCCGGGGGCGAGTTCTATGGCTACACCTTC. Encoded protein: CSAHSGGEFYGYTF.

The rearrangement joins TRBV5-1 to TRBJ2-1, with D maybe TRBD2 (5 bases). This CDR3 is 14 amino acids long. Germline V gene lookup returns CDR1 SGHRS and CDR2 YFSETQ. Trimming took 0 bases from V and 9 from J, leaving 13 bases between them. CDR3 DNA: TGCGCCAGCAGCTTGGGTCCTTTCGCGGGTGAGCAGTTCTTC. Protein product: CASSLGPFAGEQFF.